This TCR beta chain was documented in a study of T cells of healthy individuals listed by TCRdb under 2018. The method was 5' RACE. This sample was sequenced with an Illumina MiSeq. The public reads were quality trimmed at Q25 with fastp and then assembled into clones with MiXCR by TCRdb, keeping productive beta chains. Rows are unified per CDR3 protein, each entry keeping the most common DNA and genes. This sample lists about 96,000 distinct CDR3 sequences; approximately 15% were detected once. The biggest ten clones account for about 6% of the sample. The germline V gene yields SGHDN for CDR1 and FVKESK for CDR2. Spanning cysteine to phenylalanine, the CDR3 consists of 14 amino acids. This entry keeps only the CDR3 DNA: 42 bases, framed from base 1. Of note for this clonotype: There is no known antigen for this receptor. A much larger clonotype is one base distant, so this may be a read error.

The chain is made from TRBV14 and TRBJ2-2; the D gene identity is not certain. This receptor was obtained from a human donor in good health. CDR3 reads: CASSPEMNPGELFF. Read as DNA, the sequence is TGTGCCAGCAGCCCGGAGATGAACCCCGGGGAGCTGTTTTTT.